These T cell receptor beta chains were read from a single sample in a study of CD4+ T cells in melanoma. The data were produced by immunoSEQ multiplex PCR, yet TCRdb's version contains in-frame clones alone and is incomplete. This table has approximately 110,000 clones, about 90% appearing once. The sequencing sample was made of peripheral blood. The receptors stem from a human donor with melanoma. Both conserved end residues are part of each CDR3. A D gene is named only where the DNA matches it firmly. Not all rows give a size; the values are once, few, many and, for expanded clones, a class.

clone_size j_call d_call v_call cdr3_aa cdr3_nt
- TRBJ2-7 - TRBV7-2 CASSFPGGTKVYF TGTGCCAGCAGCTTCCCGGGCGGGACCAAGGTGTACTTC
- TRBJ2-7 TRBD1 TRBV5-1 CASSLMGQVAYEQYF TGCGCCAGCAGCTTGATGGGACAGGTGGCCTACGAGCAGTACTTC
- TRBJ2-7 - TRBV4-3 CASSPRWAAGRPYEQYF TGCGCCAGCAGCCCTCGGTGGGCGGCAGGGCGACCCTACGAGCAGTACTTC
- TRBJ2-7 - TRBV25-1 CASSEWHHEQYF TGTGCCAGCAGTGAGTGGCACCACGAGCAGTACTTC
few TRBJ2-7 TRBD1 TRBV23-1 CASSHPPQTGGYEQYF TGCGCCAGCAGTCATCCCCCCCAGACAGGGGGGTACGAGCAGTACTTC
- TRBJ1-5 TRBD1 TRBV18 CASSPTSGGFNQPQHF TGTGCCAGCTCACCAACATCAGGGGGCTTTAATCAGCCCCAGCATTTT
few TRBJ2-7 TRBD1 TRBV28 CASSFRDRVGEQYF TGTGCCAGCAGTTTCCGGGACAGGGTTGGCGAGCAGTACTTC
- TRBJ1-2 - TRBV28 CASSQGRYGYTF TGTGCCAGCAGTCAGGGCCGCTATGGCTACACCTTC
- TRBJ2-3 - TRBV2 CASSAHSTGTQYF TGTGCCAGCAGTGCTCACTCTACGGGTACGCAGTATTTT
- TRBJ2-2 - TRBV18 CASSSGLDTGELFF TGTGCCAGCTCATCGGGACTCGACACCGGGGAGCTGTTTTTT
- TRBJ1-5 - TRBV4-2 CASSHPDRPNQPQHF TGTGCCAGCAGCCACCCTGACAGGCCCAATCAGCCCCAGCATTTT
- TRBJ1-1 - TRBV7-2 CASSRQGLNTEAFF TGTGCCAGCAGCCGTCAGGGATTGAACACTGAAGCTTTCTTT
- TRBJ1-6 TRBD1 TRBV25-1 CASSGTGGFYNSPLHF TGTGCCAGCAGTGGTACAGGGGGCTTCTATAATTCACCCCTCCACTTT
- TRBJ2-7 TRBD1 TRBV27 CASRPTFGTGTGSSFVSSQYF TGTGCCAGCAGACCTACTTTTGGTACGGGGACAGGGTCGTCATTTGTTTCTTCGCAGTACTTC
once TRBJ1-1 TRBD1 TRBV27 CASSPTNRGAEAFF TGTGCCAGCAGTCCTACAAACAGGGGAGCTGAAGCTTTCTTT
- TRBJ1-3 - TRBV29-1 CSVEGTPGADTIYF TGCAGCGTTGAGGGAACCCCTGGCGCGGACACCATATATTTT
- TRBJ2-7 TRBD1 TRBV6-1 CAILRVTGGEQYF TGTGCCATCCTGAGGGTGACAGGGGGCGAGCAGTACTTC
- TRBJ2-7 - TRBV6-1 CASSEVWQGAYEQYF TGTGCCAGCAGTGAAGTGTGGCAGGGAGCTTACGAGCAGTACTTC
- TRBJ2-5 - TRBV5-1 CASSFGRGGETQYF TGCGCCAGCAGCTTCGGCAGGGGAGGAGAGACCCAGTACTTC
- TRBJ2-3 - TRBV5-1 CASSFRALTDTQYF TGCGCCAGCAGCTTTAGGGCCCTCACAGATACGCAGTATTTT
- TRBJ1-2 TRBD1 TRBV7-3 CASSFSGGDYGYTF TGTGCCAGCAGCTTTTCAGGGGGGGACTATGGCTACACCTTC
- TRBJ2-7 - TRBV5-6 CASSLRSRIEQYF TGTGCCAGCAGCTTGCGTTCCCGAATCGAGCAGTACTTC
- TRBJ2-7 - TRBV18 CASSPGADDGYEQYF TGTGCCAGCTCACCAGGAGCAGACGACGGCTACGAGCAGTACTTC
- TRBJ2-2 TRBD2 TRBV5-1 CASSFTAGANTGELFF TGCGCCAGCAGCTTTACCGCGGGAGCGAACACCGGGGAGCTGTTTTTT
- TRBJ2-7 - TRBV6-5 CASSPTRTRYEQYF TGTGCCAGCAGTCCTACTAGGACCCGTTACGAGCAGTACTTC
once TRBJ2-3 TRBD2 TRBV30 CAWRRGGLAGTDTQYF TGTGCCTGGAGGAGGGGGGGACTAGCGGGCACAGATACGCAGTATTTT
once TRBJ2-1 - TRBV7-7 CASSLVSNSNEQFF TGTGCCAGCAGCTTAGTGAGTAATAGCAATGAGCAGTTCTTC
- TRBJ2-3 - TRBV5-1 CASSLLGAGGTDTQYF TGCGCCAGCAGCTTGCTGGGGGCCGGGGGCACAGATACGCAGTATTTT
- TRBJ2-4 - TRBV28 CASSSVGGIKNIQYF TGTGCCAGCAGTTCCGTGGGGGGTATCAAAAACATTCAGTACTTC
- TRBJ1-3 - TRBV4-1 CASSQTGYSGNTIYF TGCGCCAGCAGCCAGACAGGCTACTCTGGAAACACCATATATTTT
- TRBJ2-2 - TRBV7-9 CASSLNTGGAGELFF TGTGCCAGCAGCCTAAATACAGGTGGGGCCGGGGAGCTGTTTTTT
- TRBJ1-1 - TRBV18 CASSPDGNTEAFF TGTGCCAGCTCCCCGGACGGGAACACTGAAGCTTTCTTT
- TRBJ2-7 TRBD2 TRBV11-2 CASSSSGSGQYF TGTGCCAGCAGCTCTAGCGGAAGTGGGCAGTACTTC
- TRBJ2-1 TRBD2 TRBV7-2 CASSSGRASNEQFF TGTGCCAGCAGTAGCGGGAGAGCTTCTAATGAGCAGTTCTTC
few TRBJ1-1 - TRBV5-1 CASSLDNAGQAFF TGCGCCAGCAGCTTGGATAATGCAGGGCAAGCTTTCTTT
- TRBJ2-7 TRBD2 TRBV6-5 CASSQGLAGLSEQYF TGTGCCAGCAGTCAAGGACTAGCGGGCTTAAGCGAGCAGTACTTC
- TRBJ2-7 TRBD2 TRBV7-2 CASSQLAGGFEQYF TGTGCCAGCAGCCAACTAGCGGGAGGGTTCGAGCAGTACTTC
- TRBJ2-4 TRBD2 TRBV28 CASSLWTSGRETKNIQYF TGTGCCAGCAGTTTATGGACTAGCGGGAGGGAGACCAAAAACATTCAGTACTTC
- TRBJ2-1 TRBD2 TRBV6-4 CASSQLAGANEQFF TGTGCCAGCAGCCAACTAGCGGGAGCCAATGAGCAGTTCTTC
- TRBJ2-7 - TRBV28 CASSLPATYEQYF TGTGCCAGCAGTCTTCCAGCAACTTACGAGCAGTACTTC
- TRBJ2-7 - TRBV9 CASSVGQLSYEQYF TGTGCCAGCAGCGTAGGACAGCTCTCCTACGAGCAGTACTTC
- TRBJ1-4 - TRBV7-3 CASSPSRINEKLFF TGTGCCAGCAGCCCTAGTCGCATTAATGAAAAACTGTTTTTT
- TRBJ1-2 TRBD1 TRBV15 CATSEQQGDYGYTF TGTGCCACCAGCGAACAGCAGGGGGACTATGGCTACACCTTC
- TRBJ1-5 - TRBV5-1 CASSLSGENQPQHF TGCGCCAGCAGCTTGAGCGGAGAAAATCAGCCCCAGCATTTT
once TRBJ1-4 TRBD1 TRBV5-1 CASSFGQENEKLFF TGCGCCAGCAGCTTCGGACAGGAGAATGAAAAACTGTTTTTT
- TRBJ2-3 TRBD2 TRBV7-3 CASSLKRDYLSTDTQYF TGTGCCAGCAGCTTAAAGAGGGACTACCTTAGCACAGATACGCAGTATTTT
few TRBJ2-3 - TRBV5-1 CASSLARGSGTDTQYF TGCGCCAGCAGCTTGGCAAGAGGGAGCGGCACAGATACGCAGTATTTT
- TRBJ2-1 - TRBV7-3 CASSLADSYNEQFF TGTGCCAGCAGCTTAGCGGACTCCTACAATGAGCAGTTCTTC
- TRBJ2-6 TRBD2 TRBV5-3 CARSYSGLNNSGANVLTF TGTGCCAGAAGCTATAGCGGGCTAAATAACTCTGGGGCCAACGTCCTGACTTTC
- TRBJ2-2 - TRBV7-7 CASSLGTSTGELFF TGTGCCAGCAGCTTGGGGACCTCCACCGGGGAGCTGTTTTTT
- TRBJ2-3 - TRBV2 CASSTSTDTQYF TGTGCCAGCAGTACGAGCACAGATACGCAGTATTTT
- TRBJ2-2 TRBD1 TRBV19 CASSGTGGVTGELFF TGTGCCAGTAGTGGGACAGGGGGCGTCACCGGGGAGCTGTTTTTT
- TRBJ2-1 TRBD2 TRBV18 CASSPNGLAGINEQFF TGTGCCAGCTCCCCAAATGGACTAGCGGGGATTAATGAGCAGTTCTTC
once TRBJ1-5 - TRBV6-6 CASSSDPSVPQHF TGTGCCAGCAGCTCTGACCCCTCAGTGCCCCAGCATTTT